One T cell receptor (beta chain) is described in this entry. No antigen is known for it. With UMI labels, 5' RACE was used to prepare the TRB cDNA libraries. TCRdb reprocessed the 5' RACE reads and reports one entry per CDR3 protein, with no DNA. The sample holds roughly 40,000 distinct CDR3 sequences. The data stem from a study of CXCR3-negative and CXCR3-positive naive CD8 T cells. Whole-study findings and limits: Memory CD8+ cells showed much lower diversity, while both naive subsets displayed comparably high diversity. TRB CDR3 hydrophobicity was greater in CXCR3-positive naive cells than in CXCR3-negative naive cells.

Germline V gene sequence: CDR1 SGHTA, CDR2 FQGTGA. The CDR3 spans 19 residues. This rearrangement joins TRBV7-3 to TRBJ2-5; the D call from TCRdb, TRBD2, cannot be confirmed without DNA. Sequenced material: naive CXCR3- CD8+ T cells from blood. Subset here: CD45RO-CCR7+CD27+CD95- naive CD8+ T cells lacking CXCR3 (TNR3-). The receptor's source is a human donor in good health. Some clones in this sample may be carry-over from other donors' samples. The CDR3 sequence: CASSLPREVPSGVAETQYF.